One sample yielded the 18 T cell receptor beta chains listed below, sequenced in a study of T cell responses to AZD1222 COVID-19 vaccine. Only in-frame clones appear in the TCRdb table, and some are missing; sequencing was by immunoSEQ multiplex PCR. The sample holds roughly 190,000 clones, roughly 92% seen once. The sample in question was peripheral blood, obtained 28 days after the second AZD1222 dose. These receptors all come from an adult who received the AZD1222 COVID-19 vaccine.

The rearrangement joins TRBV12-3 or TRBV12-4 to TRBJ1-2; a weak D match, TRBD1 (6 bases). V lost 7 bases and J lost 2, with 11 bases in between. The CDR3 is 13 residues long. The CDR3 is CASTRQVNYGYTF. The DNA of the CDR3 is TGTGCCAGCACCAGACAGGTGAACTATGGCTACACCTTC.

The CDR3 here is CASSSAKKAGREDTQYF. As DNA, the CDR3 is TGTGCCAGCAGCTCCGCCAAAAAAGCGGGGCGTGAAGATACGCAGTATTTT. The V gene is TRBV11-2, the J gene TRBJ2-3; 7 bases are shared with TRBD2. CDR3 length: 17 amino acids. Per the germline V gene, CDR1 is SGHAT and CDR2 is FQNNGV. Losses at the gene ends were 4 bases for V and 5 bases for J; bases not matched to a gene: 15.

CDR3 sequence reads: CASSIIKNTEAFF. The CDR3 DNA reads as TGTGCCAGTAGTATTATCAAGAACACTGAAGCTTTCTTT. The chain carries TRBV19 and TRBJ1-1; D remains unclear. The germline V and J ends were trimmed by 3 bases and 1 base, with 6 bases remaining between them. Germline V lookup: CDR1 LNHDA, CDR2 SQIVND (reference sequence). There are 13 residues in the CDR3.

The J gene is TRBJ2-7, the V gene TRBV6-1; D not resolved. Germline V CDR1 and CDR2: MNHNS, SASEGT. CDR3 length: 14 amino acids. V gave up 0 bases and J gave up 3 bases, with 9 bases separating them. The CDR3 DNA sequence: TGTGCCAGCAGTGAAGCGCATAAGGGCTACGAGCAGTACTTC. Translated: CASSEAHKGYEQYF.

J is TRBJ2-6 and V is TRBV27; unclear D gene. CDR3 size: 15 residues. Deletions cut 3 bases from V and 4 bases from J, with 10 bases between. Germline assignment: CDR1 MNHEY and CDR2 SMNVEV (reference sequence). CDR3 sequence (DNA): TGTGCCAGCAGTTTCTATGGGGTCGGGGCCAACGTCCTGACTTTC. The encoded protein is CASSFYGVGANVLTF.

The gene calls are TRBV6-5 and TRBJ1-1; D is unclear. The CDR3 runs to 13 residues. The V end was cut by 0 bases, the J end by 8 bases, with 10 bases between. Germline CDR1 reads MNHEY; CDR2 reads SVGAGI. The CDR3 DNA follows: TGTGCCAGCAGTTACTCGCGGGATATGGAAGCTTTCTTT. This codes for CASSYSRDMEAFF.

The chain employs TRBV5-1 and TRBJ2-2; 9 bases are a match to TRBD2. The CDR3 contains 17 residues. Germline V CDR1 and CDR2: SGHRS, YFSETQ. V shed 3 bases and J 6 bases; nucleotides not matched to a gene: 12. CDR3 region: CASSWTSVSWMAGELFF. The CDR3 region has the DNA TGCGCCAGCAGCTGGACTAGCGTTTCTTGGATGGCCGGGGAGCTGTTTTTT.

The rearrangement uses TRBV5-1 and TRBJ2-2; D is ambiguous. Germline-derived CDR1 and CDR2 are SGHRS and YFSETQ. The germline V and J ends were trimmed by 3 bases and 6 bases, with 9 bases remaining between them. The CDR3 sequence is 13 residues long. The CDR3 DNA reads as TGCGCCAGCAGCTATACGATGTCCGGGGAGCTGTTTTTT. Translating it yields CASSYTMSGELFF. The full variable domain, with the rest looked up from reference TRBV5-1 and TRBJ2-2, is KAGVTQTPRYLIKTRGQQVTLSCSPISGHRSVSWYQQTPGQGLQFLFEYFSETQRNKGNFPGRFSGRQFSNSRSEMNVSTLELGDSALYLCASSYTMSGELFFGEGSRLTVL.

This clone has just a few counts. Written as DNA, the CDR3 is TGTGCCAGCAGCGGCAGGGGGCCCGGGGCCAACGTCCTGACTTTC. Translating gives CASSGRGPGANVLTF. The rearrangement links TRBV9 to TRBJ2-6; TRBD1 matches 8 bases. The V gene's germline CDR1 is SGDLS and CDR2 YYNGEE. J was trimmed by 4 bases and V by 3 bases; bases with no gene match: 3. There are 15 residues in the CDR3.

This clone was counted once. This chain connects TRBV9 to TRBJ1-5; TRBD1 aligns across 8 bases. The CDR3 has 15 amino acids. CDR1 is SGDLS and CDR2 is YYNGEE in the germline V gene. The V and J ends lost 4 bases and 7 bases, in that order; junction bases with no gene match: 10. The CDR3, as DNA: TGTGCCAGCAGCACTGGACAGGGTCTAGGGCAGCCCCAGCATTTT. Protein: CASSTGQGLGQPQHF.

CDR3 sequence: CAWRISGRKHEQFF. In DNA, the CDR3 is TGTGCCTGGAGGATTAGCGGGAGAAAGCATGAGCAGTTCTTC. The rearrangement joins TRBV30 to TRBJ2-1; 9 bases are a match to TRBD2. Germline V lookup: CDR1 GTSNPN, CDR2 SVGIG (reference sequence). After removal of 3 bases from V and 8 bases from J, the junction contained 8 bases not matched to a gene. The CDR3 sequence is 14 residues long.

The DNA for the CDR3 is TGCGCCAGCAGCTGGGGACAGGGCGGAAAACTGTTTTTT. As protein: CASSWGQGGKLFF. This chain connects TRBV5-1 to TRBJ1-4, with 9 bases identical to TRBD1. CDR1 is SGHRS and CDR2 is YFSETQ in the germline V gene. Trimming removed 3 bases from V and 10 bases from J; junction bases left unmatched: 4. This CDR3 comprises 13 residues.

The rearrangement joins TRBV11-2 to TRBJ2-1, with 15 bases identical to TRBD2. The CDR3 length is 19 residues. The ends lost 5 bases at V and 9 bases at J; junction bases unmatched: 17. The germline V gene encodes CDR1 SGHAT and CDR2 FQNNGV. This CDR3 reads CASSPRTSGRAYYGGEQFF. CDR3 coding DNA: TGTGCCAGCAGCCCTAGGACTAGCGGGAGGGCCTATTATGGGGGTGAGCAGTTCTTC.

This clone was picked up a small number of times. The chain links TRBV6-2 or TRBV6-3 to TRBJ1-5; D remains unclear. V was trimmed by 3 bases and J by 2 bases, leaving 8 bases between them. The CDR3 runs to 14 residues. In germline, CDR1 is MNHEY, CDR2 SVGEGT. CDR3 sequence (DNA): TGTGCCAGCAGTTATAGTGGGGGCAATCAGCCCCAGCATTTT. The encoded protein is CASSYSGGNQPQHF.

The chain recombines TRBV7-9 with TRBJ1-1; a possible D gene is TRBD1 (5 bases). Trimming left V 4 bases short and J 1 base short, with 13 bases between. This CDR3 is built from 15 residues. Germline-derived CDR1 and CDR2 are SEHNR and FQNEAQ (reference sequence). The CDR3 coding sequence is TGTGCCAGCAGCTCCTGGACGGGGGAGAACACTGAAGCTTTCTTT. This codes for CASSSWTGENTEAFF. The variable domain in full, completed from reference TRBV7-9 and TRBJ1-1, reads DTGVSQNPRHKITKRGQNVTFRCDPISEHNRLYWYRQTLGQGPEFLTYFQNEAQLEKSRLLSDRFSAERPKGSFSTLEIQRTEQGDSAMYLCASSSWTGENTEAFFGQGTRLTVV.

The chain carries TRBV5-1 and TRBJ1-2, with 10 bases fitting TRBD1. CDR1 and CDR2 from the germline V gene are SGHRS and YFSETQ. V lost 4 bases and J lost 7; bases outside the gene matches: 7. The CDR3 runs 14 residues. The CDR3: CASSPGQGTAGYTF. The CDR3 DNA sequence: TGCGCCAGCAGCCCGGGACAGGGGACTGCTGGCTACACCTTC.

The genes are TRBV2 and TRBJ1-6, with 10 bases matching TRBD1. V shed 8 bases and J 0 bases; nucleotides not matched to a gene: 7. Germline V gene sequence: CDR1 SNHLY, CDR2 FYNNEI. The CDR3 has 17 residues. In nucleotides, the CDR3 is TGTGCCAGCGGCGACAGGGGGCCAAGCTCCTATAATTCACCCCTCCACTTT. Amino acids: CASGDRGPSSYNSPLHF.

Remarks on this clone: One end of the junction varies from germline; a read error may be responsible. This sequence joins TRBV7-7 and TRBJ2-5, with 11 bases identical to TRBD2. The CDR3 is 15 residues long. Germline assignment: CDR1 SSHAT and CDR2 FNYEAQ (reference sequence). In DNA form, the CDR3 reads TGTGCTAGCAGCGAACTAGCGGGGGCCGTGGGGACCCAGTACTTC. It codes for CASSELAGAVGTQYF.